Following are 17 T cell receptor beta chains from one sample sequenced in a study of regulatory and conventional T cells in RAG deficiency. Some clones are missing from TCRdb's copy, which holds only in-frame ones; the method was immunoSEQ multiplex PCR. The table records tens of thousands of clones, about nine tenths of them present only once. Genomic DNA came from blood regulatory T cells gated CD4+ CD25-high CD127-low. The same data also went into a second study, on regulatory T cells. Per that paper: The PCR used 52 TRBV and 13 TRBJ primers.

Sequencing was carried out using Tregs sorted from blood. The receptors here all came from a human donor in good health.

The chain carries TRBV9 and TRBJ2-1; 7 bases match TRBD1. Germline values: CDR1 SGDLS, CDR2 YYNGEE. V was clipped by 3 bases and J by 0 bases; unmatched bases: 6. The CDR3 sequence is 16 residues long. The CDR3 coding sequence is TGTGCCAGCAGCGACCTTAGACAGGGCTCCTACAATGAGCAGTTCTTC. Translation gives CASSDLRQGSYNEQFF.

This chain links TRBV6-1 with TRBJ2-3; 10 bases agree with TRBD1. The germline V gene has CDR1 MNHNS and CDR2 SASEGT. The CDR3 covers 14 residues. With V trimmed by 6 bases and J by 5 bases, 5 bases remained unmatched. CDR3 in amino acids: CASSRQGAGDTQYF. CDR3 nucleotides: TGTGCCAGCAGCAGACAGGGGGCTGGAGATACGCAGTATTTT.

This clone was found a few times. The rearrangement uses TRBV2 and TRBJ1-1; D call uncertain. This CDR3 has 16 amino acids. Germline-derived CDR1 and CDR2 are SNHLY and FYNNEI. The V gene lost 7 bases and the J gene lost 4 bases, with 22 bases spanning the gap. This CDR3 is CASKWEGVGLGTEAFF. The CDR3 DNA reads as TGTGCCAGCAAATGGGAGGGAGTGGGGTTGGGCACTGAAGCTTTCTTT.

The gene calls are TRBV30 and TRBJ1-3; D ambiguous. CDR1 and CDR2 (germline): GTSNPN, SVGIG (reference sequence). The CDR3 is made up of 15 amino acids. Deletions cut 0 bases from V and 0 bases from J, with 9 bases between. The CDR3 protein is CAWSVQGSSGNTIYF. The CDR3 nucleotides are TGTGCCTGGAGTGTCCAAGGTTCCTCTGGAAACACCATATATTTT.

The CDR3 region is CASSSSSYEQYF. For the CDR3, the DNA is TGTGCCAGCAGCTCGAGCTCCTACGAGCAGTACTTC. The genes are TRBV7-3 and TRBJ2-7; no clear D gene. Trimming cost V 4 bases and J 0 bases, with 4 bases left between them. The CDR3 consists of 12 residues. In germline, CDR1 is SGHTA, CDR2 FQGTGA.

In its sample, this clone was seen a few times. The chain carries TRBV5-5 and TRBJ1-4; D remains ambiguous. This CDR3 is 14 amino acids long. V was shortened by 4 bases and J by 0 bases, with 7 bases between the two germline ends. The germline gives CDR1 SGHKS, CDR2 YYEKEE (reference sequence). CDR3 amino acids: CASSNRATNEKLFF. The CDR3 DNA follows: TGTGCCAGCAGCAACAGAGCAACTAATGAAAAACTGTTTTTT.

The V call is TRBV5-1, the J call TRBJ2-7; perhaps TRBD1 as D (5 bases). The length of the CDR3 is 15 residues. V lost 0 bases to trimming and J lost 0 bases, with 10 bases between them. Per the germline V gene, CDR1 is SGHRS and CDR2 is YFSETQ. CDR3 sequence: CASSLEGRASYEQYF. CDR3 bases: TGCGCCAGCAGCTTGGAGGGGCGAGCCTCCTACGAGCAGTACTTC.

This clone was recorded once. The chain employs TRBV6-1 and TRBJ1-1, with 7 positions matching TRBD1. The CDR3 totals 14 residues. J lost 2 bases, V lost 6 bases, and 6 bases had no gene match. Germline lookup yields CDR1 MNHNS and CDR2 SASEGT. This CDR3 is CASSRDRDNTEAFF. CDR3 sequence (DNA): TGTGCCAGCAGCCGAGACAGGGATAACACTGAAGCTTTCTTT.

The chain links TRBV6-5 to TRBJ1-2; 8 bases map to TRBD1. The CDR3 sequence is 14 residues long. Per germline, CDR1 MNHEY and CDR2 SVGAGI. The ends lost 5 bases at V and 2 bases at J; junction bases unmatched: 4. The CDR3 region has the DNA TGTGCCAGCAGTCTCCGACAGGGGAACTATGGCTACACCTTC. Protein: CASSLRQGNYGYTF.

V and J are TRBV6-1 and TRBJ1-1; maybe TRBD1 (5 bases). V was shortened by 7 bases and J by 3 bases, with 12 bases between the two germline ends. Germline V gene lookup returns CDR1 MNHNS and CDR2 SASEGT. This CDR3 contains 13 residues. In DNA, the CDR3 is TGTGCCAGCACAACAGAAGGGGACACTGAAGCTTTCTTT. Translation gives CASTTEGDTEAFF.

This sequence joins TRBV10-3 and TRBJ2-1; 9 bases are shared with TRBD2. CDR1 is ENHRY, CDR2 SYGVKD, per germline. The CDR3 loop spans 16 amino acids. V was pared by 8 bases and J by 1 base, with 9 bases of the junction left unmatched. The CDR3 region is CAIQGGGAGSYNEQFF. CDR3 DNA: TGTGCCATCCAGGGCGGGGGGGCCGGTTCCTACAATGAGCAGTTCTTC.

The CDR3 here is CASSPSGGAGNSPLHF. The CDR3 bases are TGTGCCAGCAGCCCGTCGGGGGGTGCCGGGAATTCACCCCTCCACTTT. The V and J genes are TRBV9 and TRBJ1-6; D is possibly TRBD1 (5 bases). The V gene's germline CDR1 is SGDLS and CDR2 YYNGEE. The V and J ends lost 4 bases and 7 bases respectively, with 18 bases between them. The CDR3 is made up of 16 amino acids.

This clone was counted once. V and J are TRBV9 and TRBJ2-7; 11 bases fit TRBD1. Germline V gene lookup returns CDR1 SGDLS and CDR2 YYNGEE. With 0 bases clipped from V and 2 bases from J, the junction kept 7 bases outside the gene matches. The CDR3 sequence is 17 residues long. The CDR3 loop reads CASSVGAGTGGAYEQYF. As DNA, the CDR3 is TGTGCCAGCAGCGTAGGCGCCGGGACAGGGGGGGCCTACGAGCAGTACTTC.

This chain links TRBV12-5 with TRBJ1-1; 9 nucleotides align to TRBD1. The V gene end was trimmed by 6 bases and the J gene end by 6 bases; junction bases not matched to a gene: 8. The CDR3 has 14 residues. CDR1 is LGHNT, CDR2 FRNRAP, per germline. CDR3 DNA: TGTGCTAGTGGGTCGGGACAGGGAAACTCTGAAGCTTTCTTT. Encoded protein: CASGSGQGNSEAFF.

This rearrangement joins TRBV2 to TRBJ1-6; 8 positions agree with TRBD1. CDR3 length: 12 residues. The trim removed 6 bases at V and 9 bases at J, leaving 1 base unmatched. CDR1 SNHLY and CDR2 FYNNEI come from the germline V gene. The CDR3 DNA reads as TGTGCCAGCAGCGGACAGGGTTCACCCCTCCACTTT. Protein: CASSGQGSPLHF.

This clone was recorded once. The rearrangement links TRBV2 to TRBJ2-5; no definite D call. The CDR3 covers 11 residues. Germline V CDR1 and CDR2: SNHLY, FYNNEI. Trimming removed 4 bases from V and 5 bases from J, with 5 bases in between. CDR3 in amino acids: CASSVGETQYF. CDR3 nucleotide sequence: TGTGCCAGCAGTGTCGGCGAGACCCAGTACTTC.

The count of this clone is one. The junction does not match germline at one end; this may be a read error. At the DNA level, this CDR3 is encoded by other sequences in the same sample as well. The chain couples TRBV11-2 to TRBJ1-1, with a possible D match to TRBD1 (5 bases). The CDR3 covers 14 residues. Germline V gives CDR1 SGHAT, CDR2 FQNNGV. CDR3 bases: TGTGCCAGCCAGTCATCCCCAGGCAGGGCTGAAGCTTTTTTT. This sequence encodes CASQSSPGRAEAFF. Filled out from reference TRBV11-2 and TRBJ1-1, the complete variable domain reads EAGVAQSPRYKIIEKRQSVAFWCNPISGHATLYWYQQILGQGPKLLIQFQNNGVVDDSQLPKDRFSAERLKGVDSTLKIQPAKLEDSAVYLCASQSSPGRAEAFFGQGTRLTVV.